What follows are 32 T cell receptor beta chains derived from one specimen sequenced in a study of sequential checkpoint blockade in melanoma. The repertoire was sequenced with immunoSEQ multiplex PCR; TCRdb's copy has only in-frame clones and lacks some. In the table there are 4,000 or so clones, under 20% of which are singletons. The treatment: randomized to nivolumab then ipilimumab (arm A) or the reverse (arm B). Sequences were derived from tumor tissue (inferred from file names), sampled from a patient given nivolumab and ipilimumab in sequence. These receptors all stem from a human patient with melanoma. Some clones in this sample may be carry-over from other donors' samples.

This clone was found once. The chain recombines TRBV18 with TRBJ2-7, with TRBD1 as a possible D gene (6 bases). The CDR3 is 12 residues long. CDR1 and CDR2 from the germline V gene are KGHSH and LQKENI. The V gene lost 5 bases and the J gene lost 6 bases, with 11 bases spanning the gap. This chain's CDR3 is CASSLQGVEQYF. The CDR3 DNA sequence: TGTGCCAGCTCATTACAGGGAGTCGAGCAGTACTTC.

This clone came up many times. This rearrangement joins TRBV11-3 to TRBJ2-2; possibly TRBD2 for D (5 bases). V was trimmed by 3 bases and J by 2 bases, leaving 10 bases between them. The CDR3 is 15 residues long. The V gene's germline CDR1 is SGHNT and CDR2 YENEEA. CDR3 sequence (DNA): TGTGCCAGCAGCTTGTCGAGCGGCAACACCGGGGAGCTGTTTTTT. This sequence encodes CASSLSSGNTGELFF.

This chain links TRBV29-1 with TRBJ2-5; a weak D match, TRBD2 (6 bases). The CDR3 has 13 residues. Trimming left V 6 bases short and J 1 base short, with 12 bases between. The germline gives CDR1 SQVTM, CDR2 ANQGSEA. The CDR3: CSVDYGAQETQYF. The CDR3 DNA sequence: TGCAGCGTGGACTATGGGGCCCAAGAGACCCAGTACTTC.

The table lists this clone with a few counts. The chain carries TRBV6-8 and TRBJ2-2; TRBD1 agrees at 11 bases. The length of the CDR3 is 17 residues. V gave up 4 bases and J gave up 6 bases; unmatched junction bases: 10. CDR1 is MNHGY and CDR2 is SAAAGT in the germline V gene. The CDR3 region has the DNA TGTGCCAGCAGTTTTGCTTACGGACAGGGGGCCCCCGGGGAGCTGTTTTTT. As protein: CASSFAYGQGAPGELFF.

This clone qualifies as medium-sized. The gene calls are TRBV11-3 and TRBJ2-1; D perhaps matches TRBD2 (6 bases). Germline V lookup: CDR1 SGHNT, CDR2 YENEEA. There are 15 residues in the CDR3. V was trimmed by 4 bases and J by 7 bases, leaving 17 bases between them. The CDR3 reads CASSSQRLVQNEQFF. The CDR3 DNA reads TGTGCCAGCAGCTCCCAGCGACTAGTTCAAAATGAGCAGTTCTTC.

This chain joins TRBV28 and TRBJ2-7, with TRBD2 matching 7 bases. CDR1 and CDR2 (germline): MDHEN, SYDVKM. The CDR3 is made up of 14 amino acids. The junction had 12 bases not matched to a gene; V was cut back by 10 bases and J by 3 bases. The CDR3 sequence: CATSGRVRIYEQYF. CDR3 nucleotides: TGTGCCACATCAGGGAGGGTTCGGATCTACGAGCAGTACTTC.

This clone was counted many times. The chain uses TRBV11-3 and TRBJ1-1; a possible D gene is TRBD1 (6 bases). The V and J ends lost 2 bases and 1 base respectively, with 11 bases between them. CDR1 is SGHNT and CDR2 is YENEEA in the germline V gene. The CDR3 is 15 amino acids. The CDR3 is CASSLRGGSNTEAFF. In DNA form, the CDR3 reads TGTGCCAGCAGCTTAAGGGGGGGCTCGAACACTGAAGCTTTCTTT.

By sample fraction, this clone is medium-sized. The chain joins TRBV11-3 to TRBJ1-6; 10 bases map to TRBD1. In germline, CDR1 is SGHNT, CDR2 YENEEA. CDR3 length: 14 residues. Germline trimming cut 5 bases from V and 9 bases from J; bases unmatched to any gene: 4. CDR3 sequence reads: CASSAWDRGSPLHF. CDR3 nucleotides: TGTGCCAGCAGCGCTTGGGACAGGGGTTCACCCCTCCACTTT.

In its sample, this clone was seen a few times. The J gene is TRBJ1-5, the V gene TRBV11-3; TRBD1 matches 9 bases. Per the germline V gene, CDR1 is SGHNT and CDR2 is YENEEA. With V trimmed by 5 bases and J by 4 bases, 6 bases remained unmatched. The CDR3 runs to 15 residues. The CDR3 here is CASSTGTGWNQPQHF. The CDR3 DNA reads TGTGCCAGCAGCACCGGGACAGGGTGGAATCAGCCCCAGCATTTT.

Relative to its sample, this clone is medium-sized. As DNA, the CDR3 is TGTGCCAGCAGCTCCCGTGGGAGAGCGGGGGGGATTAACACCGGGGAGCTGTTTTTT. Translating it yields CASSSRGRAGGINTGELFF. The chain is built from TRBV11-3 and TRBJ2-2; 10 bases match TRBD2. Per germline, CDR1 SGHNT and CDR2 YENEEA. The CDR3 consists of 19 residues. V lost 4 bases to trimming and J lost 2 bases; unmatched junction nucleotides: 13.

This clone was picked up a small number of times. The rearrangement uses TRBV9 and TRBJ2-5; 8 nucleotides align to TRBD1. The CDR3 is 16 amino acids. The V segment lost 4 bases and the J segment 5 bases; nucleotides outside the gene matches: 13. The germline V gene has CDR1 SGDLS and CDR2 YYNGEE. As DNA, the CDR3 is TGTGCCAGCAGCCTCACTGGACAGGGAAACTGGGAGACCCAGTACTTC. It specifies CASSLTGQGNWETQYF.

The rearrangement joins TRBV9 to TRBJ1-2; unclear D gene. The CDR3 has 15 amino acids. Germline values: CDR1 SGDLS, CDR2 YYNGEE. V lost 0 bases and J 2 bases, leaving 11 bases between the germline ends. The CDR3 region has the DNA TGTGCCAGCAGCGTAGGGGGTTCGGGCAACTATGGCTACACCTTC. This translates into CASSVGGSGNYGYTF. Supplemented by reference TRBV9 and TRBJ1-2, the full variable domain reads DSGVTQTPKHLITATGQRVTLRCSPRSGDLSVYWYQQSLDQGLQFLIQYYNGEERAKGNILERFSAQQFPDLHSELNLSSLELGDSALYFCASSVGGSGNYGYTFGSGTRLTVV.

This clone was observed a handful of times. The chain joins TRBV11-1 to TRBJ2-2; the D gene could be TRBD1 or TRBD2 (5 bases each). The ends were cut back, 2 bases at V and 6 bases at J, with 16 bases in the middle. CDR1 is SGHAT and CDR2 is FQDESV in the germline V gene (reference sequence). CDR3 size: 16 residues. CDR3 region: CASSLSVGRRPGELFF. For the CDR3, the DNA is TGTGCCAGCAGCTTATCCGTGGGACGACGTCCCGGGGAGCTGTTTTTT.

This chain connects TRBV12-5 to TRBJ1-2, with a possible D match to TRBD1 (5 bases). Per the germline V gene, CDR1 is LGHNT and CDR2 is FRNRAP. The V gene lost 6 bases and the J gene lost 5 bases, with 13 bases spanning the gap. CDR3 size: 13 residues. As DNA, the CDR3 is TGTGCTAGTGGGAAAGGGGAGCGGTATGGCTACACCTTC. Protein product: CASGKGERYGYTF.

The chain employs TRBV19 and TRBJ1-2; D is unclear. The CDR3 totals 12 residues. Trimming took 6 bases from V and 6 from J, leaving 11 bases between them. Germline loops: CDR1 LNHDA, CDR2 SQIVND (reference sequence). CDR3 region: CASSHKTDGYTF. The CDR3 DNA sequence: TGTGCCAGTAGCCACAAGACGGATGGCTACACCTTC. The full variable domain, its missing parts supplied by reference TRBV19 and TRBJ1-2, is DGGITQSPKYLFRKEGQNVTLSCEQNLNHDAMYWYRQDPGQGLRLIYYSQIVNDFQKGDIAEGYSVSREKKESFPLTVTSAQKNPTAFYLCASSHKTDGYTFGSGTRLTVV.

By sample share, this clone is medium-sized. The rearrangement joins TRBV6-8 to TRBJ1-5; D is unresolved. Trimming cost V 2 bases and J 0 bases, with 11 bases left between them. CDR3 length: 16 residues. CDR1 MNHGY and CDR2 SAAAGT come from the germline V gene. CDR3 region: CASSYRRLDSNQPQHF. The CDR3 DNA sequence: TGTGCCAGCAGTTACCGCCGTCTAGATAGCAATCAGCCCCAGCATTTT.

This clone was counted only a few times. This chain links TRBV9 with TRBJ2-7; no reliable D call. This CDR3 comprises 12 residues. Trimming removed 2 bases at V and 3 bases at J, with 6 bases between. Looked up from germline, CDR1 is SGDLS and CDR2 is YYNGEE. The CDR3 here is CASSVTGYEQYF. CDR3 coding DNA: TGTGCCAGCAGCGTTACTGGCTACGAGCAGTACTTC.

The chain has TRBV5-1 and TRBJ1-4; D ambiguous. The CDR3 sequence is 14 residues long. Germline V lookup: CDR1 SGHRS, CDR2 YFSETQ. V shed 5 bases and J shed 3 bases, with 11 bases lying between them. The CDR3 DNA sequence: TGCGCCAGCAGAGAAGGGCTCGCTAATGAAAAACTGTTTTTT. Amino acids: CASREGLANEKLFF.

The chain carries TRBV11-3 and TRBJ2-1; no clear D gene. The V gene lost 0 bases and the J gene lost 6 bases, with 15 bases spanning the gap. The length of the CDR3 is 16 residues. Germline-derived CDR1 and CDR2 are SGHNT and YENEEA. This chain's CDR3 is CASSLDHWGFGNEQFF. The CDR3 DNA sequence: TGTGCCAGCAGCTTAGATCACTGGGGATTCGGCAATGAGCAGTTCTTC.

The chain is built from TRBV11-3 and TRBJ2-5; tentatively, D is TRBD1 (6 bases). The V and J ends lost 6 bases and 2 bases respectively, with 19 bases between them. This CDR3 region has 16 residues. CDR1 SGHNT and CDR2 YENEEA come from the germline V gene. The CDR3 DNA sequence: TGTGCCAGCAGGCAGGGGCAATCAACATCGCAAGAGACCCAGTACTTC. It yields the protein CASRQGQSTSQETQYF.

This clone showed up just a few times. The same CDR3 can be traced to other DNA sequences in this sample. The chain recombines TRBV19 with TRBJ1-5; tentative D call: TRBD1 (5 bases). The CDR3 sequence is 14 residues long. The V end lost 5 bases, the J end lost 3 bases, and 11 bases lay between the germline ends. Germline CDR1 reads LNHDA; CDR2 reads SQIVND (reference sequence). The CDR3 spells CASSRQGTNQPQHF. The DNA for the CDR3 is TGTGCCAGTAGTMGGCAGGGTACCAATCAGCCCCAGCATTTT.

This clone was seen more than once but under ten times. The chain carries TRBV6-8 and TRBJ1-4, with D maybe TRBD1 (6 bases). Germline CDR1 and CDR2: MNHGY and SAAAGT. The CDR3 has 17 amino acids. The V end lost 5 bases, the J end lost 7 bases, and 23 bases lay between the germline ends. CDR3 sequence reads: CASSDSPDRWYGEKLFF. The DNA of the CDR3 is TGTGCCAGCAGTGATTCCCCCGACAGGTGGTATGGTGAAAAACTGTTTTTT.

This clone occurred a few times. This rearrangement joins TRBV28 to TRBJ1-2; D unresolved. The CDR3 length is 16 residues. Germline V gives CDR1 MDHEN, CDR2 SYDVKM. Between the trimmed V and J ends, which lost 7 bases and 3 bases, there was a span of 21 bases. For the CDR3, the DNA is TGTGCCAGCACAAGCCCCCCAGCACAGTCACACTATGGCTACACCTTC. This gives the protein CASTSPPAQSHYGYTF.

This clone is labeled medium-sized. The chain links TRBV11-3 to TRBJ1-1, with TRBD1 matching over 9 bases. From germline, CDR1 is SGHNT and CDR2 YENEEA. J gave up 1 base and V 5 bases, and 8 bases lay outside the gene matches. The CDR3 consists of 16 residues. CDR3 bases: TGTGCCAGCAGCCCAGGACAGGGGCGGGAGAACACTGAAGCTTTCTTT. Its protein is CASSPGQGRENTEAFF.

This clone was picked up a small number of times. This rearrangement joins TRBV19 to TRBJ1-2; 8 bases align to TRBD1. With 3 bases clipped from V and 7 bases from J, the junction kept 7 bases outside the gene matches. The CDR3 runs to 14 residues. Germline V gene lookup returns CDR1 LNHDA and CDR2 SQIVND (reference sequence). CDR3 nucleotides: TGTGCCAGTAGTATCGACAGGGGTCGGAGTGGCTACACCTTC. Translated, it gives CASSIDRGRSGYTF.

J is TRBJ2-7 and V is TRBV12-5; 9 nucleotides line up with TRBD1. Germline CDR1 LGHNT, CDR2 FRNRAP. The CDR3 has 13 amino acids. The CDR3 nucleotides are TGTGCCAGCAAGGGGACAGGGACCTACGAGCAGTACTTC. Translation gives CASKGTGTYEQYF.

The chain couples TRBV11-3 to TRBJ2-7, with 8 nucleotides matching TRBD1. CDR1 SGHNT and CDR2 YENEEA come from the germline V gene. The CDR3 extends over 15 amino acids. V dropped 4 bases and J dropped 2; count of bases not matched to a gene: 7. CDR3 residues: CASSSRTGPPYEQYF. In nucleotides, the CDR3 is TGTGCCAGCAGCTCTAGGACAGGGCCACCCTACGAGCAGTACTTC. Combining the CDR3 with reference TRBV11-3 and TRBJ2-7 gives the whole variable domain EAGVVQSPRYKIIEKKQPVAFWCNPISGHNTLYWYLQNLGQGPELLIRYENEEAVDDSQLPKDRFSAERLKGVDSTLKIQPAELGDSAVYLCASSSRTGPPYEQYFGPGTRLTVT.

The chain has TRBV5-1 and TRBJ1-2; 9 nucleotides line up with TRBD1. V gave up 3 bases and J gave up 2 bases; unmatched junction bases: 5. This CDR3 spans 15 amino acids. The germline gives CDR1 SGHRS, CDR2 YFSETQ. The CDR3 reads CASSSLTGGNYGYTF. In DNA, the CDR3 is TGCGCCAGCAGCTCGTTGACAGGGGGAAACTATGGCTACACCTTC.

V usage is TRBV11-3 and J usage is TRBJ2-7; 9 nucleotides agree with TRBD1. Germline CDR1 reads SGHNT; CDR2 reads YENEEA. The ends lost 2 bases at V and 3 bases at J; junction bases unmatched: 8. The CDR3 runs 16 residues. CDR3 bases: TGTGCCAGCAGCTTATCTGCGCCGGGACAGGGCTACGAGCAGTACTTC. The encoded protein is CASSLSAPGQGYEQYF.

As concerns this clone: Germline is not matched at one junction end, which may reflect a read error. J is TRBJ2-1 and V is TRBV19; D unclear. Germline V gives CDR1 LNHDA, CDR2 SQIVND (reference sequence). This CDR3 has 13 amino acids. The CDR3 spells CASSTIAYNEQFF. The CDR3, as DNA: TGTGCCAGTAGTACCATAGCCTATAATGAGCAGTTCTTC.

This clone came up once. This rearrangement joins TRBV29-1 to TRBJ1-5; perhaps TRBD1 as D (6 bases). V shed 4 bases and J shed 4 bases, with 11 bases lying between them. In germline, CDR1 is SQVTM, CDR2 ANQGSEA. The CDR3 is 13 amino acids. Written as DNA, the CDR3 is TGCAGCGTTGTATCAACAGGGAATCAGCCCCAGCATTTT. This encodes CSVVSTGNQPQHF.

The rearrangement uses TRBV30 and TRBJ1-1; D is unclear. This CDR3 comprises 11 residues. The ends were cut back, 8 bases at V and 1 base at J, with 8 bases in the middle. Germline V gene data show CDR1 as GTSNPN and CDR2 as SVGIG (reference sequence). The CDR3 DNA reads TGTGCCGGGGAAAGGAACACTGAAGCTTTCTTT. Its protein product is CAGERNTEAFF.